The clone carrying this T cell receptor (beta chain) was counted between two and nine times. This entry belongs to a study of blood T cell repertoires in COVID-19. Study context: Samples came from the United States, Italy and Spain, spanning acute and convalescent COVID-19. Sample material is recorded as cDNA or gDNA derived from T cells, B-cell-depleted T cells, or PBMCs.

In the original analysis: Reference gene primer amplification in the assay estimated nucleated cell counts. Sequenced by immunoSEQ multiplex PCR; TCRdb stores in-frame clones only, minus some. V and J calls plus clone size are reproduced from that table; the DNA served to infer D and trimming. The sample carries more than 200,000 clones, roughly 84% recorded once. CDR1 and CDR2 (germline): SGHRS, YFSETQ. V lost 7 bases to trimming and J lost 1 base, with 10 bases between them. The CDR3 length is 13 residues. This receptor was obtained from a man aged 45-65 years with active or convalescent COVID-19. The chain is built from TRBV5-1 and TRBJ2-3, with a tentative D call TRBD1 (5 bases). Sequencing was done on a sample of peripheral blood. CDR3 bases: TGCGCCAGCGGGGCAGGCGGCACAGATACGCAGTATTTT. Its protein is CASGAGGTDTQYF.